Listed here are 7 T cell receptor beta chains from one sample, sequenced in a study of T cell responses to AZD1222 COVID-19 vaccine. Using immunoSEQ multiplex PCR, the repertoire was profiled, and TCRdb retains in-frame clones only, with some absent. The table shows about 110,000 clones, with 86% occurring only once. The material was peripheral blood, obtained on day 0 of AZD1222 vaccination. All receptors come from an adult in good health.

The rearrangement uses TRBV6-4 and TRBJ1-1; no clear D gene. Germline V CDR1 and CDR2: MRHNA, SNTAGT. The CDR3 spans 13 residues. V was trimmed by 6 bases and J by 0 bases, leaving 8 bases between them. CDR3 nucleotide sequence: TGTGCCAGCAGCGTACAGATGAACACTGAAGCTTTCTTT. Residues: CASSVQMNTEAFF.

This chain links TRBV14 with TRBJ2-3, with D possibly matching TRBD2 (6 bases). CDR1 is SGHDN and CDR2 is FVKESK in the germline V gene. With 0 bases removed from V and 1 base from J, the gap between germline ends came to 20 bases. The CDR3 is made up of 19 amino acids. This CDR3 reads CASSQDLFGRDFGTDTQYF. In DNA form, the CDR3 reads TGTGCCAGCAGCCAAGATCTCTTTGGCAGGGACTTCGGCACAGATACGCAGTATTTT.

The chain has TRBV30 and TRBJ2-5, with D possibly matching TRBD2 (7 bases). CDR3 length: 17 amino acids. Between the trimmed V and J ends, which lost 3 bases and 5 bases, there was a span of 25 bases. Germline V gene sequence: CDR1 GTSNPN, CDR2 SVGIG (reference sequence). CDR3 DNA sequence: TGTGCCTGGAGCGATACCCAAGCGTTTGCGGGGGCGGAGACCCAGTACTTC. Its translation: CAWSDTQAFAGAETQYF.

This clone appeared a single time. The chain combines TRBV15 with TRBJ1-4; no definite D call. The germline V gene has CDR1 LNHNV and CDR2 YYDKDF (reference sequence). V was clipped by 0 bases and J by 8 bases, with 13 bases between them. CDR3 length: 15 residues. CDR3 DNA: TGTGCCACCAGCAGAGATTACCACCAAGGGGAAAAACTGTTTTTT. Translating it yields CATSRDYHQGEKLFF.

The genes are TRBV6-1 and TRBJ2-5; the D gene is possibly TRBD1 (6 bases). V was clipped by 3 bases and J by 2 bases, with 7 bases between them. This CDR3 region has 13 residues. CDR1 MNHNS and CDR2 SASEGT come from the germline V gene. CDR3 loop: CASSDGQQETQYF. CDR3 nucleotides: TGTGCCAGCAGTGATGGACAGCAAGAGACCCAGTACTTC.

This clone has only a few counts. This chain joins TRBV4-1 and TRBJ2-7; 9 bases fit TRBD1. The V segment lost 4 bases and the J segment 3 bases; nucleotides outside the gene matches: 4. This CDR3 has 14 residues. The germline gives CDR1 MGHRA, CDR2 YSYEKL. The CDR3 DNA follows: TGCGCCAGCAGCCCCGGGACAGGGTTCTACGAGCAGTACTTC. Translating it yields CASSPGTGFYEQYF.

V is TRBV19 and J is TRBJ1-1, with 7 bases aligning to TRBD1. Losses at the gene ends were 5 bases for V and 1 base for J; bases not matched to a gene: 1. CDR1 and CDR2 (germline): LNHDA, SQIVND (reference sequence). This CDR3 region has 13 residues. The DNA of the CDR3 is TGTGCCAGTAGTCGACAGGGGAACACTGAAGCTTTCTTT. Translation: CASSRQGNTEAFF.